This T cell receptor beta chain emerged from a study of response to subunit inactivated influenza vaccine. MiXCR, applied by TCRdb to the RT-PCR reads, yields one record per CDR3 protein. The profile shows about 780,000 distinct CDR3 sequences, about a fifth of them singletons. Trimming took 10 bases from V and 8 from J, leaving 17 bases between them. From germline, CDR1 is MNHNS and CDR2 SASEGT. The CDR3 runs to 13 residues. The J gene is TRBJ2-2, the V gene TRBV6-1, with D possibly being TRBD1 or TRBD2 (6 bases each). The receptor was isolated from a man in his fifties who received an inactivated influenza vaccine. This material consisted of PBMCs from blood, taken approximately 5 days after vaccination. CDR3 residues: CATCLARGGELFF. CDR3 nucleotides: TGTGCCACCTGCCTAGCGAGGGGGGGGGAGCTGTTTTTT.